These T cell receptor beta chains were read from a single sample in a study of shared clonotypes between healthy human individuals. The data were produced by immunoSEQ multiplex PCR, yet TCRdb's version contains in-frame clones alone and is incomplete. Counted here are about 2,500,000 clones, approximately 92% occurring once; the ten biggest clones make up roughly 0.15%. The sequencing input was naive CD4+ T cells sorted from blood. The source is a man in his late teens or twenties in good health. The CDR3 runs from the conserved cysteine through the conserved F or W. D genes are given only for firm matches. Not every row has a clone size; where given, it reads once, few, many or a size class.

J gene: TRBJ1-6; clone size: .; D gene: .; V gene: TRBV28; CDR3 protein: CASTRTGQNSPLHF; CDR3 DNA: TGTGCCAGCACCCGGACCGGACAGAATTCACCCCTCCACTTT
J gene: TRBJ2-5; clone size: .; D gene: .; V gene: TRBV20-1; CDR3 protein: CSALNVTQYF; CDR3 DNA: TGCAGTGCCCTAAATGTGACCCAGTACTTC
J gene: TRBJ2-3; clone size: .; D gene: .; V gene: TRBV29-1; CDR3 protein: CSVESLAFPDTQYF; CDR3 DNA: TGCAGCGTTGAATCATTGGCCTTCCCAGATACGCAGTATTTT
J gene: TRBJ2-1; clone size: .; D gene: .; V gene: TRBV5-6; CDR3 protein: CASSLGSPGQFF; CDR3 DNA: TGTGCCAGCAGCTTGGGGTCCCCCGGGCAGTTCTTC
J gene: TRBJ1-3; clone size: .; D gene: .; V gene: TRBV5-5; CDR3 protein: CASSSFGGAGNTIYF; CDR3 DNA: TGTGCCAGCAGCTCGTTCGGGGGCGCAGGAAACACCATATATTTT
J gene: TRBJ2-5; clone size: .; D gene: TRBD1; V gene: TRBV18; CDR3 protein: CASSFYRDRVQETQYF; CDR3 DNA: TGTGCCAGCTCATTCTACCGGGACAGAGTCCAAGAGACCCAGTACTTC
J gene: TRBJ2-2; clone size: .; D gene: .; V gene: TRBV6-5; CDR3 protein: CASSYLGSTGELFF; CDR3 DNA: TGTGCCAGCAGTTACCTAGGATCCACCGGGGAGCTGTTTTTT
J gene: TRBJ1-5; clone size: .; D gene: .; V gene: TRBV6-1; CDR3 protein: CASSEYPVWQTNQPQHF; CDR3 DNA: TGTGCCAGCAGTGAATACCCGGTGTGGCAGACCAATCAGCCCCAGCATTTT
J gene: TRBJ1-5; clone size: few; D gene: .; V gene: TRBV5-6; CDR3 protein: CASSLDREGNQPQHF; CDR3 DNA: TGTGCCAGCAGCCTGGATAGGGAGGGCAATCAGCCCCAGCATTTT
J gene: TRBJ2-1; clone size: .; D gene: .; V gene: TRBV10-3; CDR3 protein: CAIRDYNEQFF; CDR3 DNA: TGTGCCATCAGGGACTACAATGAGCAGTTCTTC
J gene: TRBJ2-5; clone size: .; D gene: TRBD2; V gene: TRBV7-2; CDR3 protein: CASSPSGSFQETQYF; CDR3 DNA: TGTGCCAGCAGCCCTAGCGGGAGCTTCCAAGAGACCCAGTACTTC
J gene: TRBJ2-1; clone size: .; D gene: TRBD2; V gene: TRBV19; CDR3 protein: CASNGLAAYNEQFF; CDR3 DNA: TGTGCCAGTAATGGACTAGCGGCCTACAATGAGCAGTTCTTC
J gene: TRBJ2-4; clone size: .; D gene: .; V gene: TRBV28; CDR3 protein: CASSFVGETKNIQYF; CDR3 DNA: TGTGCCAGCAGTTTCGTAGGGGAAACCAAAAACATTCAGTACTTC
J gene: TRBJ1-2; clone size: .; D gene: .; V gene: TRBV6-1; CDR3 protein: CASSEARPPAGYTF; CDR3 DNA: TGTGCCAGCAGTGAAGCGCGTCCTCCTGCCGGCTACACCTTC
J gene: TRBJ2-3; clone size: .; D gene: TRBD2; V gene: TRBV5-1; CDR3 protein: CASSLGLAGASTDTQYF; CDR3 DNA: TGCGCCAGCAGCTTGGGACTAGCGGGGGCTAGCACAGATACGCAGTATTTT
J gene: TRBJ2-3; clone size: .; D gene: .; V gene: TRBV30; CDR3 protein: CAWSASTDTQYF; CDR3 DNA: TGTGCCTGGAGTGCTTCCACAGATACGCAGTATTTT
J gene: TRBJ1-1; clone size: .; D gene: TRBD1; V gene: TRBV15; CDR3 protein: CATSNDRGQSTEAFF; CDR3 DNA: TGTGCCACCAGCAATGACAGGGGGCAGAGCACTGAAGCTTTCTTT
J gene: TRBJ2-6; clone size: .; D gene: .; V gene: TRBV5-1; CDR3 protein: CASSGVSGANVLTF; CDR3 DNA: TGCGCCAGCAGCGGGGTTTCTGGGGCCAACGTCCTGACTTTC
J gene: TRBJ2-1; clone size: .; D gene: TRBD2; V gene: TRBV9; CDR3 protein: CASSVVQGSGGYNEQFF; CDR3 DNA: TGTGCCAGCAGCGTAGTCCAGGGTAGCGGGGGTTACAATGAGCAGTTCTTC
J gene: TRBJ1-1; clone size: .; D gene: .; V gene: TRBV18; CDR3 protein: CASSPRSQVNTEAFF; CDR3 DNA: TGTGCCAGCTCACCACGATCTCAGGTAAACACTGAAGCTTTCTTT
J gene: TRBJ1-2; clone size: .; D gene: TRBD1; V gene: TRBV7-8; CDR3 protein: CASSLGTANYGYTF; CDR3 DNA: TGTGCCAGCAGCCTCGGGACAGCTAACTATGGCTACACCTTC
J gene: TRBJ2-1; clone size: .; D gene: .; V gene: TRBV7-2; CDR3 protein: CASSPGQAYNEQFF; CDR3 DNA: TGTGCCAGCAGCCCTGGGCAGGCCTACAATGAGCAGTTCTTC
J gene: TRBJ2-2; clone size: .; D gene: .; V gene: TRBV10-3; CDR3 protein: CAISELQGTGELFF; CDR3 DNA: TGTGCCATCAGTGAACTACAGGGAACCGGGGAGCTGTTTTTT
J gene: TRBJ1-3; clone size: .; D gene: .; V gene: TRBV5-1; CDR3 protein: CASREEGGNTIYF; CDR3 DNA: TGCGCCAGCAGAGAGGAGGGGGGAAACACCATATATTTT
J gene: TRBJ2-1; clone size: .; D gene: TRBD2; V gene: TRBV5-4; CDR3 protein: CASSPSGGGNNEQFF; CDR3 DNA: TGTGCCAGCAGCCCTAGCGGGGGGGGAAACAATGAGCAGTTCTTC
J gene: TRBJ1-4; clone size: .; D gene: TRBD1; V gene: TRBV19; CDR3 protein: CASSIDGQGNEKLFF; CDR3 DNA: TGTGCCAGTAGTATAGATGGACAGGGGAATGAAAAACTGTTTTTT
J gene: TRBJ2-5; clone size: .; D gene: TRBD2; V gene: TRBV5-8; CDR3 protein: CASSLSGGETQYF; CDR3 DNA: TGTGCCAGCAGCTTGAGCGGGGGCGAGACCCAGTACTTC
J gene: TRBJ2-1; clone size: .; D gene: .; V gene: TRBV27; CDR3 protein: CASSPRPVGNEQFF; CDR3 DNA: TGTGCCAGCAGTCCACGACCCGTTGGAAATGAGCAGTTCTTC
J gene: TRBJ2-7; clone size: .; D gene: TRBD1; V gene: TRBV10-3; CDR3 protein: CAISDVTGAPYEQYF; CDR3 DNA: TGTGCCATCAGTGATGTCACAGGGGCGCCCTACGAGCAGTACTTC
J gene: TRBJ2-5; clone size: .; D gene: .; V gene: TRBV7-7; CDR3 protein: CASSPGLAQETQYF; CDR3 DNA: TGTGCTAGCAGCCCAGGACTGGCCCAGGAGACCCAGTACTTC
J gene: TRBJ2-5; clone size: .; D gene: .; V gene: TRBV6-1; CDR3 protein: CAFAEHPETQYF; CDR3 DNA: TGTGCATTTGCGGAACACCCAGAGACCCAGTACTTC
J gene: TRBJ1-3; clone size: .; D gene: .; V gene: TRBV4-3; CDR3 protein: CASSGTGSSGNTIYF; CDR3 DNA: TGCGCCAGCAGCGGAACAGGGAGCTCTGGAAACACCATATATTTT
J gene: TRBJ1-2; clone size: .; D gene: TRBD1; V gene: TRBV27; CDR3 protein: CASSAYRQGEFTYGYTF; CDR3 DNA: TGTGCCAGCAGTGCCTATAGACAGGGGGAATTCACCTATGGCTACACCTTC
J gene: TRBJ2-7; clone size: once; D gene: .; V gene: TRBV7-2; CDR3 protein: CASSSDWSAYEQYF; CDR3 DNA: TGTGCCAGCAGCTCGGACTGGTCGGCCTACGAGCAGTACTTC
J gene: TRBJ2-5; clone size: .; D gene: .; V gene: TRBV7-2; CDR3 protein: CASSLALFGETQYF; CDR3 DNA: TGTGCCAGCAGCTTAGCCCTCTTTGGGGAGACCCAGTACTTC
J gene: TRBJ2-7; clone size: .; D gene: .; V gene: TRBV10-1; CDR3 protein: CASPEGPFGYEQYF; CDR3 DNA: TGCGCCAGCCCTGAAGGGCCGTTTGGCTACGAGCAGTACTTC
J gene: TRBJ1-5; clone size: few; D gene: .; V gene: TRBV7-2; CDR3 protein: CASSSGQPQHF; CDR3 DNA: TGTGCCAGCAGCTCGGGTCAGCCCCAGCATTTT
J gene: TRBJ2-7; clone size: .; D gene: .; V gene: TRBV5-8; CDR3 protein: CASSQFRTATYEQYF; CDR3 DNA: TGTGCCAGCAGCCAATTCCGGACGGCAACCTACGAGCAGTACTTC
J gene: TRBJ1-1; clone size: .; D gene: TRBD1; V gene: TRBV4-1; CDR3 protein: CASSQGTGRTEAFF; CDR3 DNA: TGCGCCAGCAGCCAGGGGACAGGGCGCACTGAAGCTTTCTTT
J gene: TRBJ2-5; clone size: .; D gene: TRBD2; V gene: TRBV2; CDR3 protein: CASTLLAGGQTQYF; CDR3 DNA: TGTGCCAGCACTCTACTAGCGGGGGGACAGACCCAGTACTTC
J gene: TRBJ1-1; clone size: .; D gene: .; V gene: TRBV5-1; CDR3 protein: CASSFQPGSDTEAFF; CDR3 DNA: TGCGCCAGCAGCTTCCAACCCGGTAGCGACACTGAAGCTTTCTTT
J gene: TRBJ2-3; clone size: few; D gene: .; V gene: TRBV10-1; CDR3 protein: CASSARTSTDTQYF; CDR3 DNA: TGCGCCAGCAGTGCACGGACTAGCACAGATACGCAGTATTTT